One sample yielded the 22 T cell receptor beta chains listed below, sequenced in a study of response to subunit inactivated influenza vaccine (dated by TCRdb to 2017 to 2018). Library construction relied on RT-PCR. The instrument was an Illumina HiSeq 2500. In-frame beta chains were kept once TCRdb had trimmed the public reads at Q25 with fastp and called clones with MiXCR. Each entry merges the rows of one CDR3 protein and shows their most common DNA and genes. Recorded for this sample are around 520,000 distinct CDR3 sequences; roughly 12% of them occurred a single time. Together, the top ten hold roughly 10% of the sample. This material consisted of PBMCs from blood, taken on the day of vaccination. Receptors were obtained from a man aged 50-59 years who received an inactivated influenza vaccine. Donor details come from another sample of the same person, matched by shared clones.

This clonotype was seen more than once but under ten times. The rearrangement joins TRBV6-6 to TRBJ2-7; D gene uncertain. Trimming removed 5 bases from V and 3 bases from J, with 11 bases in between. Looked up from germline, CDR1 is MNHNY and CDR2 is SVGAGI (reference sequence). CDR3 length: 13 amino acids. The CDR3 nucleotides are TGTGCCAGCAGTCCGACCGAATACTACGAGCAGTACTTC. This gives the protein CASSPTEYYEQYF.

In DNA, the CDR3 is TGTGCCACCAGCAGAGATAGGCGGGCCAGCTCCTACGAGCAGTACTTC. Residues: CATSRDRRASSYEQYF. The chain couples TRBV15 to TRBJ2-7; tentative D call: TRBD2 (5 bases). Per the germline V gene, CDR1 is LNHNV and CDR2 is YYDKDF (reference sequence). This CDR3 contains 16 residues. The ends were cut back, 0 bases at V and 0 bases at J, with 12 bases in the middle. The complete variable domain, with remaining parts taken from reference TRBV15 and TRBJ2-7, reads DAMVIQNPRYQVTQFGKPVTLSCSQTLNHNVMYWYQQKSSQAPKLLFHYYDKDFNNEADTPDNFQSRRPNTSFCFLDIRSPGLGDTAMYLCATSRDRRASSYEQYFGPGTRLTVT.

This clonotype was detected a few times. This chain joins TRBV12-3 or TRBV12-4 and TRBJ2-1; a weak D match, TRBD2 (6 bases). The germline V and J ends were trimmed by 5 bases and 2 bases, with 19 bases remaining between them. The CDR3 length is 17 residues. CDR3 in amino acids: CASSGSDAGLTYNEQFF. The CDR3 DNA reads TGTGCCAGCAGTGGAAGCGACGCGGGACTCACCTACAATGAGCAGTTCTTC.

As regards this clonotype: The junction departs from germline at one end; a sequencing error may be responsible. The chain links TRBV11-3 to TRBJ2-1, with D perhaps matching TRBD1 (6 bases). Germline values: CDR1 SGHNT, CDR2 YENEEA. The CDR3 sequence is 15 residues long. The CDR3, as DNA: TGTGCCAACAGCTTAGAGTCAGGGGCGGCCAATGAGCAGTTCTTC. Protein sequence: CANSLESGAANEQFF.

The chain joins TRBV3-1 to TRBJ2-7, with 12 bases lining up with TRBD2. Trimming at V came to 0 bases and at J to 3 bases, leaving 3 bases not matched to a gene. Germline V gene sequence: CDR1 LGHDT, CDR2 YNNKEL (reference sequence). The length of the CDR3 is 16 residues. In nucleotides, the CDR3 is TGTGCCAGCAGCCAAGATGGGACTAGCGGGTTCTACGAGCAGTACTTC. Protein product: CASSQDGTSGFYEQYF.

This clonotype appeared many times. The J gene is TRBJ2-3, the V gene TRBV12-3 or TRBV12-4; no firm D call. V was cut by 0 bases and J by 11 bases, with 15 bases left in between. The CDR3 contains 14 residues. Written as DNA, the CDR3 is TGTGCCAGCAGTTTAGCGGGATCATCTCGCGGGCAGTATTTT. It translates to CASSLAGSSRGQYF.

This clonotype was seen at least ten times. The V and J genes are TRBV9 and TRBJ2-1; perhaps D is TRBD1 or TRBD2 (6 bases each). The V gene lost 2 bases and the J gene lost 0 bases, with 15 bases spanning the gap. This CDR3 has 17 amino acids. Germline values: CDR1 SGDLS, CDR2 YYNGEE. The CDR3 coding sequence is TGTGCCAGCAGCGTCAGTAGGGGGGCGAGCTCCTACAATGAGCAGTTCTTC. It encodes CASSVSRGASSYNEQFF.

This clonotype was counted a few times. This chain uses TRBV10-3 with TRBJ2-3; 13 nucleotides align to TRBD2. Looked up from germline, CDR1 is ENHRY and CDR2 is SYGVKD. The length of the CDR3 is 15 residues. V lost 8 bases, J lost 6 bases, and 8 bases stayed unmatched. As DNA, the CDR3 is TGTGCCATCCGGGTTCGGACTAGCGGGGGTGATACGCAGTATTTT. Its translation: CAIRVRTSGGDTQYF.

The chain has TRBV6-5 and TRBJ1-6; a weak D match, TRBD1 (6 bases). The V gene's germline CDR1 is MNHEY and CDR2 SVGAGI. The V and J ends lost 0 bases and 9 bases respectively, with 24 bases between them. The CDR3 is 19 residues long. As DNA, the CDR3 is TGTGCCAGCAGTTACTCCGCCTTGACAGGTCTCCGTCGTGGTTCACCCCTCCACTTT. Residues: CASSYSALTGLRRGSPLHF.

The V gene is TRBV10-2, the J gene TRBJ2-3; perhaps TRBD2 as D (5 bases). CDR1 and CDR2 (germline): WSHSY, SAAADI. The CDR3 has 14 amino acids. V gave up 2 bases and J gave up 3 bases, with 9 bases separating them. The CDR3 nucleotides read TGCGCCAGCAGTGAGCATGTAGCGACAGATACGCAGTATTTT. Translation gives CASSEHVATDTQYF.

The CDR3 DNA reads as TGTGCCAGCAGTATCCGGGAACGGCAAAAACTGTTTTTT. Its translation: CASSIRERQKLFF. The rearrangement joins TRBV12-3 or TRBV12-4 to TRBJ1-4; the D is unclear. Trimming pared 5 bases from V and 9 bases from J, leaving 13 bases between. The CDR3 spans 13 residues.

This clonotype was seen a few times. This chain links TRBV7-2 with TRBJ2-7; 7 bases are a match to TRBD2. Germline CDR1 and CDR2: SGHTA and FQGNSA. V lost 8 bases to trimming and J lost 2 bases; unmatched junction nucleotides: 9. CDR3 length: 14 amino acids. In DNA, the CDR3 is TGTGCCAGCGGTCTAGCGGAGGGGACCTACGAGCAGTACTTC. It specifies CASGLAEGTYEQYF.

The chain carries TRBV7-2 and TRBJ2-5; D is perhaps TRBD2 (5 bases). The CDR3 runs to 12 residues. Germline CDR1 is SGHTA and CDR2 is FQGNSA. Trimming pared 5 bases from V and 14 bases from J, leaving 18 bases between. CDR3 nucleotide sequence: TGTGCCAGCAGCCGTCCGGGGTTTGCTTATTACTTC. Amino acids: CASSRPGFAYYF.

This chain joins TRBV7-9 and TRBJ2-6, with a possible D match to TRBD1 (5 bases). The CDR3 length is 12 residues. Deletions cut 4 bases from V and 11 bases from J, with 9 bases between. CDR1 is SEHNR, CDR2 FQNEAQ, per germline (reference sequence). The CDR3 region is CASSSGHDVLTF. CDR3 nucleotide sequence: TGTGCCAGCAGCTCCGGACATGACGTCCTGACTTTC.

The chain combines TRBV7-9 with TRBJ2-7; 8 bases fit TRBD1. This CDR3 comprises 16 residues. The V gene's germline CDR1 is SEHNR and CDR2 FQNEAQ (reference sequence). Trimming cost V 4 bases and J 3 bases; bases outside gene matches: 11. The CDR3 reads CASSSSTGGDIYEQYF. As DNA, the CDR3 is TGTGCCAGCAGCTCATCCACAGGGGGTGATATCTACGAGCAGTACTTC.

The chain uses TRBV20-1 and TRBJ2-7, with 7 bases that match TRBD1. The V gene's germline CDR1 is DFQATT and CDR2 SNEGSKA (reference sequence). CDR3 length equals 12 residues. CDR3 in amino acids: CSYDRVGYEQYF. CDR3 bases: TGCAGCTATGACAGGGTGGGATACGAGCAGTACTTC.

This clonotype was detected ten times or more. The chain has TRBV12-3 or TRBV12-4 and TRBJ2-1; either TRBD1 or TRBD2 may fit D (5 bases each). The germline V and J ends were trimmed by 5 bases and 8 bases, with 10 bases remaining between them. This CDR3 region has 12 residues. The CDR3 here is CASSEGLHEQFF. In DNA, the CDR3 is TGTGCCAGCAGTGAGGGGCTGCATGAGCAGTTCTTC.

This clonotype occurred many times. V is TRBV11-2 and J is TRBJ2-7; D ambiguous. Germline lookup yields CDR1 SGHAT and CDR2 FQNNGV. Trimming left V 1 base short and J 4 bases short, with 8 bases between. This CDR3 contains 13 residues. CDR3 sequence: CASSLGAEYEQYF. DNA of the CDR3: TGTGCCAGCAGCTTAGGTGCGGAGTACGAGCAGTACTTC.

Many counts were recorded for this clonotype. The chain couples TRBV9 to TRBJ1-1; D uncertain. Germline loops: CDR1 SGDLS, CDR2 YYNGEE. Trimming took off 1 base at V and 3 bases at J, with 13 bases between the two ends. The CDR3 runs 15 residues. The CDR3 DNA reads TGTGCCAGCAGCGTATCGGCCATCATGGACACTGAAGCTTTCTTT. It encodes CASSVSAIMDTEAFF.

This clonotype occurred a few times. This chain links TRBV2 with TRBJ2-7; TRBD1 might be the D (6 bases). The V end was cut by 7 bases, the J end by 3 bases, with 22 bases between. This CDR3 comprises 16 residues. Per the germline V gene, CDR1 is SNHLY and CDR2 is FYNNEI. The CDR3 loop is CASKTSQGFGDYEQYF. DNA of the CDR3: TGTGCCAGCAAGACTTCTCAGGGGTTCGGTGACTACGAGCAGTACTTC.

The chain combines TRBV6-2 or TRBV6-3 with TRBJ2-6; D tentatively fits TRBD1 or TRBD2 (5 bases each). Per germline, CDR1 MNHEY and CDR2 SVGEGT. V lost 2 bases and J lost 2, with 22 bases in between. The CDR3 contains 20 residues. As DNA, the CDR3 is TGTGCCAGCAGTTACGAGGGGCACTCTACTGCTGTTCCTGGGGCCAACGTCCTGACTTTC. Translating gives CASSYEGHSTAVPGANVLTF.

The table lists this clonotype with a count of one. The V and J genes are TRBV20-1 and TRBJ2-7; TRBD2 agrees at 10 bases. This CDR3 is 15 amino acids long. With V trimmed by 1 base and J by 10 bases, 13 bases remained unmatched. Germline CDR1 reads DFQATT; CDR2 reads SNEGSKA (reference sequence). CDR3 protein: CSARGGLAGAGDQYF. CDR3 DNA sequence: TGCAGTGCTAGAGGAGGGCTAGCGGGAGCTGGCGATCAGTACTTC.